Here is one T cell receptor beta chain with its context. The target antigen is unknown. Time point indicated: cycle 4 day 1 (C4D1), after 5 to 7 weeks of nivolumab. After autologous stem cell transplantation all patients relapsed, and prior brentuximab vedotin exposure differed between cohorts. Magnetic negative selection served to purify CD4+ T cells out of PBMCs that had been thawed. Reported best responses ranged across complete response, partial response or progressive disease. This record belongs to a study of PD-1 blockade in classical Hodgkin lymphoma. General study findings and limits: Patients who responded completely had about the same baseline diversity as newly diagnosed patients. Exclusion was applied to patients who started nivolumab under 1 year after ASCT. Healthy donors reportedly exceeded newly diagnosed patients in baseline TCR diversity.

CDR3 length: 16 amino acids. With 8 bases clipped from V and 3 bases from J, the junction kept 13 bases outside the gene matches. Libraries were prepared by immunoSEQ multiplex PCR; TCRdb keeps only in-frame clonotypes and omits some of them. Of approximately 13,000 clones in the sample, 88% were seen once. This TCR came from a human donor with classical Hodgkin lymphoma. The genes are TRBV23-1 and TRBJ2-5; TRBD1 matches at 9 bases. TRBV23-1 is placed among ORFs of uncertain function. The sequencing used CD4+ T cells from blood, collected before the fourth cycle of nivolumab. The CDR3 nucleotides are TGCGCCAGCTATGACCAAGGGACAGGGAGAAAAGAGACCCAGTACTTC. Its protein product is CASYDQGTGRKETQYF.